Below, 29 T cell receptor beta chains from the same sample are listed, as sequenced in a study of T-cell memory formation after mild COVID-19. TCRdb analysed the 5' RACE reads with MiXCR anew, one entry per CDR3 protein. The table has around 500,000 distinct CDR3 sequences, 15% to 20% seen once. The sequencing sample was made of PBMCs or a T cell subset sorted from them (not recorded which). The source of these receptors is an adult woman who had mild COVID-19 (a few samples of this study predate the infection). Cell type and time point are not known.

This clonotype appeared a few times. The chain couples TRBV4-1 to TRBJ2-7; no reliable D call. Trimming cost V 1 base and J 3 bases, with 10 bases left between them. Germline V gene lookup returns CDR1 MGHRA and CDR2 YSYEKL. The CDR3 has 14 residues. The CDR3, as DNA: TGCGCCAGCAGCCAAGCGGACGCCGACTACGAGCAGTACTTC. Amino acid sequence: CASSQADADYEQYF.

This clonotype was found a few times. The rearrangement links TRBV6-2 or TRBV6-3 to TRBJ2-1, with unresolved D. The V end was cut by 7 bases, the J end by 6 bases, with 10 bases between. The CDR3 is 12 amino acids. Germline V lookup: CDR1 MNHEY, CDR2 SVGEGT. CDR3 residues: CASTQGLNEQFF. As DNA, the CDR3 is TGTGCCAGCACCCAAGGCCTCAATGAGCAGTTCTTC.

This clonotype appeared a few times. The rearrangement joins TRBV9 to TRBJ2-3, with 8 bases fitting TRBD2. J gave up 4 bases and V 1 base, and 5 bases lay outside the gene matches. Per the germline V gene, CDR1 is SGDLS and CDR2 is YYNGEE. CDR3 length: 15 amino acids. The CDR3 bases are TGTGCCAGCAGCGTATCCGGGAGGGGGGCAGATACGCAGTATTTT. Translating gives CASSVSGRGADTQYF.

The genes are TRBV7-3 and TRBJ1-6, with D maybe TRBD1 (5 bases). Per germline, CDR1 SGHTA and CDR2 FQGTGA. Trimming left V 5 bases short and J 9 bases short, with 29 bases between. This CDR3 region has 19 residues. The CDR3: CASSLVGAGKNAVRSPLHF. The CDR3 DNA sequence: TGTGCCAGCAGCCTCGTCGGGGCAGGGAAAAATGCAGTTCGTTCACCCCTCCACTTT.

The chain couples TRBV11-2 to TRBJ2-2; D gene unclear. The V end was cut by 10 bases, the J end by 7 bases, with 13 bases between. The germline gives CDR1 SGHAT, CDR2 FQNNGV. The CDR3 has 12 residues. In DNA, the CDR3 is TGTGCCATACGGAAGATCAGCGGGGAGCTGTTTTTT. The encoded protein is CAIRKISGELFF.

This clonotype appeared a few times. V and J are TRBV4-1 and TRBJ2-3; D not resolved. The V and J ends lost 0 bases and 0 bases respectively, with 7 bases between them. The V gene's germline CDR1 is MGHRA and CDR2 YSYEKL. The CDR3 extends over 15 amino acids. The CDR3 reads CASSQEQYSTDTQYF. The DNA for the CDR3 is TGCGCCAGCAGCCAAGAACAGTATAGCACAGATACGCAGTATTTT.

This chain joins TRBV29-1 and TRBJ1-1; D gene uncertain. Between the trimmed V and J ends, which lost 7 bases and 1 base, there was a span of 10 bases. This CDR3 spans 12 amino acids. From germline, CDR1 is SQVTM and CDR2 ANQGSEA. The CDR3 is CSGTRANTEAFF. The DNA for the CDR3 is TGCAGCGGAACCAGAGCGAACACTGAAGCTTTCTTT.

This clonotype was picked up a small number of times. The V gene is TRBV5-1, the J gene TRBJ1-1; possible D gene TRBD1, 6 bases. With 1 base removed from V and 0 bases from J, the gap between germline ends came to 19 bases. Germline loops: CDR1 SGHRS, CDR2 YFSETQ. The CDR3 sequence is 18 residues long. CDR3 protein: CASSLLTGPRSMNTEAFF. Here the CDR3 DNA reads TGCGCCAGCAGCTTGTTGACAGGCCCCAGATCCATGAACACTGAAGCTTTCTTT.

This clonotype was counted between two and nine times. The V and J genes are TRBV11-3 and TRBJ1-1; 7 bases fit TRBD1. In germline, CDR1 is SGHNT, CDR2 YENEEA. This CDR3 spans 16 amino acids. The V segment lost 4 bases and the J segment 4 bases; nucleotides outside the gene matches: 12. CDR3 protein: CASSSPLGRGLTEAFF. The CDR3, as DNA: TGTGCCAGCAGCTCACCATTAGGGAGGGGGCTCACTGAAGCTTTCTTT.

This clonotype has just a few counts. CDR3 nucleotides: TGTGCCACCAGTGGAGGCCAGGTTGGGGCCGGGGAGCTGTTTTTT. Its translation is CATSGGQVGAGELFF. V is TRBV24-1 and J is TRBJ2-2; D remains unclear. The CDR3 covers 15 residues. The germline V gene encodes CDR1 KGHDR and CDR2 SFDVKD. V gave up 5 bases and J gave up 6 bases, with 15 bases separating them.

This clonotype was detected a few times. The chain has TRBV11-3 and TRBJ2-7, with D uncertain. Germline CDR1 is SGHNT and CDR2 is YENEEA. The CDR3 spans 16 residues. V was shortened by 1 base and J by 0 bases, with 13 bases between the two germline ends. The DNA of the CDR3 is TGTGCCAGCAGCTTAGTCGGCGGAAGATTCTCCTACGAGCAGTACTTC. Its protein product is CASSLVGGRFSYEQYF. Drawing the rest from reference TRBV11-3 and TRBJ2-7, the complete variable domain is EAGVVQSPRYKIIEKKQPVAFWCNPISGHNTLYWYLQNLGQGPELLIRYENEEAVDDSQLPKDRFSAERLKGVDSTLKIQPAELGDSAVYLCASSLVGGRFSYEQYFGPGTRLTVT.

This clonotype was seen only a few times. The chain recombines TRBV5-1 with TRBJ2-5; D may correspond to TRBD1 or TRBD2 (5 bases each). The ends were cut back, 9 bases at V and 5 bases at J, with 20 bases in the middle. The CDR3 length is 14 residues. CDR1 and CDR2 (germline): SGHRS, YFSETQ. DNA of the CDR3: TGCGCCACCCACCGCCTTCCGGGACGGGAGACCCAGTACTTC. Its translation is CATHRLPGRETQYF.

The table lists this clonotype with a few counts. V usage is TRBV5-5 and J usage is TRBJ1-6; 7 bases map to TRBD1. The CDR3 is 14 amino acids. The germline V gene encodes CDR1 SGHKS and CDR2 YYEKEE (reference sequence). V was pared by 0 bases and J by 8 bases, with 2 bases of the junction left unmatched. CDR3 coding DNA: TGTGCCAGCAGCTTGGTTACAGGGGATTCACCCCTCCACTTT. It is translated as CASSLVTGDSPLHF.

This clonotype was observed many times. The chain employs TRBV12-3 or TRBV12-4 and TRBJ2-7; tentatively, D is TRBD1 (6 bases). The CDR3 length is 14 residues. Trimming removed 5 bases at V and 4 bases at J, with 15 bases between. CDR3 DNA: TGTGCCAGCAGTCAGGGGCTACTTATTTACGAGCAGTACTTC. Translating gives CASSQGLLIYEQYF.

This clonotype was found many times. A read error may account for a junction end that differs from germline. The genes are TRBV6-2 or TRBV6-3 and TRBJ2-7; no clear D. Germline CDR1 reads MNHEY; CDR2 reads SVGEGT. The CDR3 sequence is 11 residues long. This chain's CDR3 is CASSDSYEQYF. The CDR3 DNA is TGTGCCAGCAGTGACTCCTACGAGCAGTACTTC.

This clonotype was found a few times. V usage is TRBV6-5 and J usage is TRBJ1-2, with D possibly being TRBD1 (6 bases). V lost 7 bases and J lost 6, with 21 bases in between. The CDR3 spans 15 residues. Germline loops: CDR1 MNHEY, CDR2 SVGAGI. The chain's CDR3 is CASIPGAGLSDGYTF. The CDR3 DNA sequence: TGTGCCAGCATCCCAGGGGCAGGGCTTTCTGATGGCTACACCTTC.

This clonotype was recorded a few times. DNA for the CDR3: TGTGCCATCAGCGACAGGGGCCCCTCCTACGAGCAGTACTTC. It specifies CAISDRGPSYEQYF. The chain links TRBV10-3 to TRBJ2-7; 8 nucleotides line up with TRBD1. This CDR3 contains 14 residues. V lost 6 bases and J lost 0; bases outside the gene matches: 4. CDR1 is ENHRY and CDR2 is SYGVKD in the germline V gene.

This clonotype was seen at least ten times. CDR3 region: CASSQGGGGNTGELFF. In DNA form, the CDR3 reads TGCGCCAGCAGCCAGGGCGGGGGGGGTAACACCGGGGAGCTGTTTTTT. The chain recombines TRBV4-1 with TRBJ2-2; 9 positions match TRBD2. This CDR3 region has 16 residues. Germline CDR1 is MGHRA and CDR2 is YSYEKL. Trimming cost V 3 bases and J 2 bases; bases outside gene matches: 4.

This clonotype was seen more than once but under ten times. The chain carries TRBV15 and TRBJ2-1, with 9 nucleotides matching TRBD2. CDR3 length: 14 residues. Germline trimming cut 4 bases from V and 8 bases from J; bases unmatched to any gene: 6. The germline V gene has CDR1 LNHNV and CDR2 YYDKDF (reference sequence). The CDR3 region has the DNA TGTGCCACCAGCACCGGGCGGGGGGGTGATGAGCAGTTCTTC. As protein: CATSTGRGGDEQFF.

This chain joins TRBV6-2 or TRBV6-3 and TRBJ2-5, with D perhaps TRBD1 (6 bases). CDR1 and CDR2 (germline): MNHEY, SVGEGT. The CDR3 has 17 residues. Trimming removed 6 bases at V and 0 bases at J, with 20 bases between. The CDR3 loop is CASSRPHRAHYQETQYF. The CDR3 nucleotides are TGTGCCAGCAGCCGACCCCACAGGGCCCACTACCAAGAGACCCAGTACTTC.

The chain combines TRBV29-1 with TRBJ2-1; tentatively, D is TRBD1 (5 bases). Germline loops: CDR1 SQVTM, CDR2 ANQGSEA. The V end lost 4 bases, the J end lost 2 bases, and 12 bases lay between the germline ends. The CDR3 runs to 14 residues. CDR3 protein: CSVASPRAYNEQFF. CDR3 nucleotides: TGCAGCGTTGCGTCGCCCAGGGCCTACAATGAGCAGTTCTTC.

The chain combines TRBV18 with TRBJ1-4, with 7 bases matching TRBD1. Trimming at V came to 5 bases and at J to 5 bases, leaving 2 bases not matched to a gene. CDR1 KGHSH and CDR2 LQKENI come from the germline V gene. There are 13 residues in the CDR3. The chain's CDR3 is CASSEGQNEKLFF. CDR3 bases: TGTGCCAGCTCAGAGGGACAGAATGAAAAACTGTTTTTT.

This clonotype was counted between two and nine times. The chain has TRBV12-5 and TRBJ2-7, with D unclear. CDR1 and CDR2 (germline): LGHNT, FRNRAP. The CDR3 runs 13 residues. V was shortened by 5 bases and J by 0 bases, with 8 bases between the two germline ends. The CDR3 sequence is CASGPQSSYEQYF. The CDR3 bases are TGTGCTAGTGGTCCACAGAGCTCCTACGAGCAGTACTTC.

A note on this clonotype: Germline and junction disagree at one end, which may indicate a read error. V is TRBV7-7 and J is TRBJ2-7, with D possibly being TRBD2 (6 bases). The germline V gene encodes CDR1 SSHAT and CDR2 FNYEAQ (reference sequence). The CDR3 consists of 17 residues. The CDR3 DNA reads as TGTGCTAGCAGCTTGGGTGGCGCTAGCGAGAGGTCCTACGAGCAGTACTTC. Its translation: CASSLGGASERSYEQYF.

This clonotype was seen repeatedly, ten times or more. The rearrangement uses TRBV10-3 and TRBJ2-3, with 9 bases that match TRBD1. CDR1 ENHRY and CDR2 SYGVKD come from the germline V gene. The V and J ends lost 6 bases and 4 bases, in that order; junction bases with no gene match: 5. This CDR3 spans 14 amino acids. CDR3: CAIRDTGGADTQYF. CDR3 sequence (DNA): TGTGCCATCAGGGACACAGGGGGCGCAGATACGCAGTATTTT.

The chain carries TRBV21-1 and TRBJ2-7; the D call TRBD2 from the table was never checked on the DNA. TRBV21-1 corresponds to a pseudogene. This CDR3 spans 16 amino acids. The CDR3 DNA reads as TGTGCCAGCAGCAAAGCGGGCGGGACTAGGACCTACGAGCAGTACTTC. It is translated as CASSKAGGTRTYEQYF.

This clonotype showed up just a few times. The rearrangement uses TRBV6-1 and TRBJ2-7, with TRBD2 matching 9 bases. Trimming at V came to 3 bases and at J to 5 bases, leaving 8 bases not matched to a gene. Germline V lookup: CDR1 MNHNS, CDR2 SASEGT. The CDR3 consists of 15 residues. The CDR3 DNA follows: TGTGCCAGCAGTGAGAGAGCGGGGGGCGCCGACGAGCAGTACTTC. Protein: CASSERAGGADEQYF.

This chain links TRBV9 with TRBJ2-7; 8 bases align to TRBD1. The CDR3 is made up of 15 amino acids. The V gene's germline CDR1 is SGDLS and CDR2 YYNGEE. V shed 5 bases, J shed 2 bases, and the junction held 9 bases outside the gene matches. CDR3 protein: CASSPTGGPTYEQYF. For the CDR3, the DNA is TGTGCCAGCAGTCCCACAGGGGGGCCTACCTACGAGCAGTACTTC.

V usage is TRBV19 and J usage is TRBJ2-1; D may correspond to TRBD1 or TRBD2 (5 bases each). V was cut by 7 bases and J by 4 bases, with 8 bases left in between. CDR3 length: 12 amino acids. Per germline, CDR1 LNHDA and CDR2 SQIVND (reference sequence). The CDR3 spells CASTGRYNEQFF. The DNA for the CDR3 is TGTGCCAGTACGGGGCGATACAATGAGCAGTTCTTC. Supplemented by reference TRBV19 and TRBJ2-1, the full variable domain reads DGGITQSPKYLFRKEGQNVTLSCEQNLNHDAMYWYRQDPGQGLRLIYYSQIVNDFQKGDIAEGYSVSREKKESFPLTVTSAQKNPTAFYLCASTGRYNEQFFGPGTRLTVL.